The rows below give T cell receptor beta chains drawn from one sample of a study of blood T cell repertoires in COVID-19. Profiling relied on immunoSEQ multiplex PCR, and the TCRdb table lists in-frame clones only, not all of them. The sample gives hundreds of thousands of clones, around nine tenths of which show up once; about 3% is in the top ten. Material for sequencing was peripheral blood. Receptors originate from a man aged 60-69 years with acute or convalescent COVID-19. The CDR3 runs from the conserved cysteine through the conserved F or W. The D gene is left open where the match is weak. Not all rows give a size; the values are once, few, many and, for expanded clones, a class.

j_gene,abundance,v_gene,d_gene,len,CDR3aa,CDR3nt
TRBJ1-1,once,TRBV19,TRBD1,17,CASSPSRDRGRYTEAFF,TGTGCCAGTAGTCCGTCCCGGGACAGGGGCCGTTACACTGAAGCTTTCTTT
TRBJ2-2,-,TRBV3-1/TRBV3-2,-,15,CASSQDRRGSGELFF,TGTGCCAGCAGCCAAGATAGGCGGGGTTCCGGGGAGCTGTTTTTT
TRBJ2-7,-,TRBV5-4,TRBD2,14,CASSLAGGTYEQYF,TGTGCCAGCAGCCTAGCGGGGGGGACCTACGAGCAGTACTTC
TRBJ2-4,-,TRBV9,TRBD1,14,CASSAGTGKNIQYF,TGTGCCAGCAGCGCGGGGACAGGGAAAAACATTCAGTACTTC
TRBJ2-7,-,TRBV27,TRBD1,14,CASSFGTGWNEQYF,TGTGCCAGCAGCTTCGGGACAGGGTGGAACGAGCAGTACTTC
TRBJ2-7,-,TRBV9,TRBD1,14,CASSVVGTGGEQYF,TGTGCCAGCAGCGTAGTAGGGACAGGGGGTGAGCAGTACTTC
TRBJ2-7,-,TRBV7-2,TRBD2,15,CASSPQTSGGHEQYF,TGTGCCAGCAGCCCCCAGACTAGCGGGGGCCACGAGCAGTACTTC
TRBJ1-2,-,TRBV7-9,-,14,CASSLSPGAVGYTF,TGTGCCAGCAGCCTATCTCCAGGGGCAGTAGGCTACACCTTC
TRBJ1-5,once,TRBV4-3,-,18,CASSPDPTSKYSNQPQHF,TGCGCCAGCAGCCCTGACCCGACAAGCAAATATAGCAATCAGCCCCAGCATTTT
TRBJ2-1,once,TRBV27,TRBD2,18,CASSLPTSGGASGNEQFF,TGTGCCAGCAGTTTGCCCACTAGCGGGGGGGCCTCGGGGAATGAGCAGTTCTTC
TRBJ1-5,-,TRBV15,TRBD1,15,CATSRQTGGDQPQHF,TGTGCCACCAGCAGACAGACAGGGGGAGATCAGCCCCAGCATTTT
TRBJ2-3,-,TRBV9,TRBD2,17,CASSALAGGRNTDTQYF,TGTGCCAGCAGCGCCCTAGCGGGGGGTCGTAACACAGATACGCAGTATTTT
TRBJ2-2,-,TRBV9,TRBD2,15,CASSVEKRGERELFF,TGTGCCAGCAGCGTAGAGAAGCGGGGGGAAAGGGAGCTGTTTTTT
TRBJ1-4,-,TRBV9,TRBD1,16,CASSGTGGPTNEKLFF,TGTGCCAGCAGCGGAACAGGGGGCCCAACTAATGAAAAACTGTTTTTT
TRBJ2-1,-,TRBV5-1,TRBD2,19,CASSSGLAGYYTGYNEQFF,TGCGCCAGCAGCTCGGGACTAGCGGGTTACTACACTGGTTACAATGAGCAGTTCTTC
TRBJ2-7,once,TRBV3-1/TRBV3-2,TRBD1,13,CASSLSQGGGQYF,TGTGCCAGCAGCCTTTCGCAAGGGGGCGGGCAGTACTTC
TRBJ2-1,-,TRBV9,TRBD2,14,CASSVGGDGFPQFF,TGTGCCAGCAGCGTGGGGGGGGATGGTTTCCCCCAGTTCTTC
TRBJ2-3,-,TRBV9,TRBD2,16,CASSAGLAGDTDTQYF,TGTGCCAGCAGCGCGGGACTAGCGGGCGACACAGATACGCAGTATTTT
TRBJ2-7,-,TRBV13,TRBD1,15,CASSSRQGARYEQYF,TGTGCCAGCAGCTCCAGACAGGGGGCACGATACGAGCAGTACTTC
TRBJ2-2,-,TRBV6-4,TRBD2,15,CASSTEAGKTGELFF,TGTGCCAGCAGTACCGAAGCGGGGAAGACCGGGGAGCTGTTTTTT
TRBJ2-5,-,TRBV2,-,15,CASSPRPLAWETQYF,TGTGCCAGCAGCCCTCGACCGCTAGCTTGGGAGACCCAGTACTTC